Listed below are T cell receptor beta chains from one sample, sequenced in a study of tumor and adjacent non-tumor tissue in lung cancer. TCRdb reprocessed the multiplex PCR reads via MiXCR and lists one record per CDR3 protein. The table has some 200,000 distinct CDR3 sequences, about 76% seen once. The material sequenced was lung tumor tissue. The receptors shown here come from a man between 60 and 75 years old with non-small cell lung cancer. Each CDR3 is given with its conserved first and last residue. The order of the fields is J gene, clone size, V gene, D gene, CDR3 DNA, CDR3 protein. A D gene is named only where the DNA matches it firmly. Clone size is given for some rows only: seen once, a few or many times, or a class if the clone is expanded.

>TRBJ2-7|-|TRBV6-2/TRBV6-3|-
TGTGCCAGTAGACACACTATTCACTACGAGCAGTACTTC
CASRHTIHYEQYF
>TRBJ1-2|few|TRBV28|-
TGTGCCAGCAGTCCACAGGGACTCTATGGCTACACCTTC
CASSPQGLYGYTF
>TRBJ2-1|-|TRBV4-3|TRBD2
TGCGCCAGCAGTCAAGATAGGGCGGGAGGGCACTACAATGAGCAGTTCTTC
CASSQDRAGGHYNEQFF
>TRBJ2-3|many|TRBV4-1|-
TGCGCCAGCAGCCAGAGGGCGGAGCTCACAGATACGCAGTATTTT
CASSQRAELTDTQYF
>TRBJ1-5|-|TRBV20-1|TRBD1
TGCAGTGCTAGTCAGGGGGTTTCGTCCGATCAGCCCCAGCATTTT
CSASQGVSSDQPQHF
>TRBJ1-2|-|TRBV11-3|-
TGTGCCAGCAGTTTAGTTTCTTCCAGCGGGAAATGCTACACTTTC
CASSLVSSSGKCYTF
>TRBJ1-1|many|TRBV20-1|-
TGCAGTGCTAGATCCAGTCTCTTTGGAACTGAAGCTTTCTTT
CSARSSLFGTEAFF
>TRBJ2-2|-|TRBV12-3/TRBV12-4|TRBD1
TGTTCCAGCAGTTTCCGAGGGGGCGCCGGCACCGGGGAGCTGTTTTTT
CSSSFRGGAGTGELFF
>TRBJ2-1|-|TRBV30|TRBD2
TGTGCCTGGAGTGCGGGAGGTTATGAGCAGTTCTTC
CAWSAGGYEQFF
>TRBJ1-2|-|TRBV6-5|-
TGTGCCAGCAGTTTCTCTGACTTATATGGCTACACCTTC
CASSFSDLYGYTF
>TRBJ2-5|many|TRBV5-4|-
TGTGCCAGCAGCTTGGGGGTCCACGGGGAAGAGACCCAGTACTTC
CASSLGVHGEETQYF
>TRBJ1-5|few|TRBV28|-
TGTGCCAGCACAGTGGGCAATCAGCCCCAGCATTTT
CASTVGNQPQHF
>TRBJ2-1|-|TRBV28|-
TGTGCCAGCAGTTCCGCTGGACAGCCCTACAATGAGCAGTTCTTC
CASSSAGQPYNEQFF
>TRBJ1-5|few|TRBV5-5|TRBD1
TGTGCCAGCAGCTTGGTCTCGCAGGGGGCCAATCAGCCCCAGCATTTT
CASSLVSQGANQPQHF
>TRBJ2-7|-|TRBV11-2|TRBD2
TGTGCCAGGAGCTCCGTGGGACTAGCGGGGTGGGACTACGAGCAGTGCTTC
CARSSVGLAGWDYEQCF
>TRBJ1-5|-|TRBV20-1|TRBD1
TGCAGTACTAGAGGAAGGGGGCGCCGGAATCAGCCCCAGCATTTT
CSTRGRGRRNQPQHF
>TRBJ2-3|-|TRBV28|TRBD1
TGTGCCAGCAGTTCCGGGACAGGAGGCAGGGGGGAGAAGAAAGATACGCAGTATTTT
CASSSGTGGRGEKKDTQYF
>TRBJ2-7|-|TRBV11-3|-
TGTGCCAACAGCTCCAGCGGCAGGGACAAGCAGTACTTC
CANSSSGRDKQYF
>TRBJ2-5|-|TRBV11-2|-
TGTACCAGCCGCCCGGGACTGCTTCAAGAGACCCAGTACTTC
CTSRPGLLQETQYF
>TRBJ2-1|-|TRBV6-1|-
TGTGTAAGCAGGGGGGACTTTTTATACAATGAGCAGTTCTTC
CVSRGDFLYNEQFF
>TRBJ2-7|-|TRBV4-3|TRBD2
TGCACCAGTAGCCAAGATAGGCTAGCGGGAGGGAATAAGCAGTACTTC
CTSSQDRLAGGNKQYF
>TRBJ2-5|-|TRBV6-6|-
TGTGGCAGCAGAACAGCCGGGCAAACCCGGATCCAAGAGACCCAGTACTTC
CGSRTAGQTRIQETQYF
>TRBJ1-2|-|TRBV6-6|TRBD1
TGTGCCAGCAGTTTTTCGGGACAGGCCAGTGGCTACACCTTC
CASSFSGQASGYTF
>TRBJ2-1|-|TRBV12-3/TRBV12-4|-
TGTGCCAGCAGAAGGACCTTGGATGGGAATGAGCAGTTCTTC
CASRRTLDGNEQFF
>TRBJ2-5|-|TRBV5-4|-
TGTGTCATCAGTCCCCGCGGGGGCCGGGAGACCCAGTACTTC
CVISPRGGRETQYF
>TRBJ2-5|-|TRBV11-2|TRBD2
TGTGCCAGCAGCTTAGATCTAAGACTAGCGTGGCAAGAGACCCAGTACTTC
CASSLDLRLAWQETQYF
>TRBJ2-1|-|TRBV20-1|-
TGCAGCCGCAACGGGGCCCTGAACTACAATGAGCAGATCTTC
CSRNGALNYNEQIF
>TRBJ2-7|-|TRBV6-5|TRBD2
TGTGCCATCAGTTACTCGTCTAGCGGGGTCAACTACGAGCAGTACTTC
CAISYSSSGVNYEQYF
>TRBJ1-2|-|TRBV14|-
TGTGCCAGAAGCCCGCGGACCGGCTATGGCTACACCTTC
CARSPRTGYGYTF
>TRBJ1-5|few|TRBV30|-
TGTGCCTACAAAGACGGGAATAGCAATCAGCCCCAGCATTTT
CAYKDGNSNQPQHF
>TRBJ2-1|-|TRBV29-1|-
TGCATCGTTGAAGATCCAACCGGGGATGAGCAGTTCTTC
CIVEDPTGDEQFF
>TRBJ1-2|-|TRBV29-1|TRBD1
TGCAGCGTTCCCGGGACAGGGGGCAACTACACCTTT
CSVPGTGGNYTF
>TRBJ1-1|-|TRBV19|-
TGTGCCAGTAGTATGAGGGAGCCCAACACTGAAGCTTTCTTT
CASSMREPNTEAFF
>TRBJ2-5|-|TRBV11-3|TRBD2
TGTGACAGCAGCATCGGGACTAGCAGGATTCGGGAAGAGACCCAGTACTTC
CDSSIGTSRIREETQYF
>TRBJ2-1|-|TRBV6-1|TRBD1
TGTGCCAGCAGTGAATGCAGGACAGGGGCCTACAATGAGCAGTTCTTC
CASSECRTGAYNEQFF
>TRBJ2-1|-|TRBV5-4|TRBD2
TGTGCCAGTAGCCGCGGGACTGGCGGGGGGGCTGAGCAGTTATTC
CASSRGTGGGAEQLF
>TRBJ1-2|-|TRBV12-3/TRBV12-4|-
TGTGCCAGCAGTTTCCCCGGAGGCTATGGCTACACCTTC
CASSFPGGYGYTF
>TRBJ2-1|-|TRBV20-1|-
TGCAGTGCTAGAGAAACGAACGACATTGAGCAGTTCTTC
CSARETNDIEQFF
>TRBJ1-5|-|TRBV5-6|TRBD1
TGTGCTAGCAGCTCGGAGGGGACAGGAACACAGCCCCAGCATTTT
CASSSEGTGTQPQHF
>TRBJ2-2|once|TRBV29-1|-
TGCAGTGTTCAGACTGCCACTGGGGTGCTGTTTTTT
CSVQTATGVLFF
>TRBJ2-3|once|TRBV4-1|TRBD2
TGCGCCAGCCACCAACCCCGGGCGTCGGGGGGGACAGATACGCAGTATTTT
CASHQPRASGGTDTQYF
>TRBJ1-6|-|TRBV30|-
TGTGCCTGGAGTGTCGCGGGGTTGAGGGATTCACCCCTCCACTTT
CAWSVAGLRDSPLHF
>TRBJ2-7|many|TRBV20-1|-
TGCAGTGCTAGTAAGAGGCAGGACGGCCCCTACGAGCAGTACTTC
CSASKRQDGPYEQYF
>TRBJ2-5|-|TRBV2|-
TGTGCCAACACCCTAGTGGGTAGGGTCGGTACTCTGACAGAGACCCAGTACTTC
CANTLVGRVGTLTETQYF
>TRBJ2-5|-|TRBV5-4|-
TGTGCCAGCAGCACCGGACAGAAGCGAGAGACCCAGTACTTC
CASSTGQKRETQYF
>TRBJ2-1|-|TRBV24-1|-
TGTGCCACCAGTGACTTACGAAGCTCCTACAATGAGCAGTTCTTC
CATSDLRSSYNEQFF
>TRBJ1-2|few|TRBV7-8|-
TGTGCCAGCAGCTTAGGTCAGGGGTTTGGCTACACCTTC
CASSLGQGFGYTF
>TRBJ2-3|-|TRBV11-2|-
TGTACCAGCAGTCTTAAGGGCACAGATACGCAGTATTTT
CTSSLKGTDTQYF
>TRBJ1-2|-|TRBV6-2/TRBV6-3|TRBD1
TGTGCCAGCAGTTACTTAACTGACAGGGGAGGCTACTACACCTTC
CASSYLTDRGGYYTF
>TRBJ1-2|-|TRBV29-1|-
TGCAGAGTGAGACGTACTAACTATGGCTACACCTTC
CRVRRTNYGYTF
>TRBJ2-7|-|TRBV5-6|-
TGTGCCAGCACGCTGGGCAGGGGGGACGAGCAGTACTTC
CASTLGRGDEQYF
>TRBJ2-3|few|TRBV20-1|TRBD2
TGCAGTGCTCTGACTAGCCCCTCCACAGATACGCAGTATTTT
CSALTSPSTDTQYF
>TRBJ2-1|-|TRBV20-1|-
TGCAGTGCTAGGGTACGGGATGCTAGGTCCTACAATGAGCAGTTCTTC
CSARVRDARSYNEQFF
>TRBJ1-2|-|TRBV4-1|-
TGTGCCAGCAGTCAAGGCCGTGGACCTAAATATGGCTACACCTTC
CASSQGRGPKYGYTF
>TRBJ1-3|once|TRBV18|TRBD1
TGTGCCAGCTCATCAGGGACAGACGGAGACACCATATATTTT
CASSSGTDGDTIYF
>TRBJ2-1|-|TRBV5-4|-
TGTGCCAGCAGCTTGGCCGGGGTGAGGGGGGCAATGCAGTTCTTC
CASSLAGVRGAMQFF
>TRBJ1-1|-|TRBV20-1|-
TGCGGTGCACAGATAGGGGGTCCGAACACTGGAGCTTTCTTT
CGAQIGGPNTGAFF